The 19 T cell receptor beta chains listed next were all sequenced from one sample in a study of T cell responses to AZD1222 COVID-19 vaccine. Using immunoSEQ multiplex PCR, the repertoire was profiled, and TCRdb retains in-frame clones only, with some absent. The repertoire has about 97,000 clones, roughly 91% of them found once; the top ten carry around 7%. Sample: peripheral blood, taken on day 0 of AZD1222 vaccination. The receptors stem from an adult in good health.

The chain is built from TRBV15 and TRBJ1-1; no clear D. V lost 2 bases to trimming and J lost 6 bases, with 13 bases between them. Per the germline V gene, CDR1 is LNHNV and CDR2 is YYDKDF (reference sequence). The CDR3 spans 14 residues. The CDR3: CATSRTPLGAEAFF. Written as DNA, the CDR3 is TGTGCCACCAGCAGAACCCCCCTCGGCGCTGAAGCTTTCTTT.

The DNA for the CDR3 is TGTGCCAGCGTCCTACCCCAAGCGAACACTGAAGCTTTCTTT. Its protein product is CASVLPQANTEAFF. The chain couples TRBV28 to TRBJ1-1; no firm D call. CDR1 and CDR2 (germline): MDHEN, SYDVKM. The length of the CDR3 is 14 residues. V lost 8 bases and J lost 1, with 14 bases in between.

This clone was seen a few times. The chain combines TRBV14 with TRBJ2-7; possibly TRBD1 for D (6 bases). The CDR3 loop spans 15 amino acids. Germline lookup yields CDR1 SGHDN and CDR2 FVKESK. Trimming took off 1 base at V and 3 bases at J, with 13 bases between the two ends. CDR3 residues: CASSQVVRGYYEQYF. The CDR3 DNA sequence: TGTGCCAGCAGCCAAGTAGTCAGGGGATACTACGAGCAGTACTTC.

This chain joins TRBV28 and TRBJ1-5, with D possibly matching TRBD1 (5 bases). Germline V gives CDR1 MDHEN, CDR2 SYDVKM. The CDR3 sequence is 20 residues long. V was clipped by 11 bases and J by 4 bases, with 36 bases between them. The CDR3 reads CARRPRGGRGGGAMNQPQHF. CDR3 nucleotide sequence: TGTGCCCGCCGCCCCCGGGGGGGACGGGGCGGGGGAGCGATGAATCAGCCCCAGCATTTT.

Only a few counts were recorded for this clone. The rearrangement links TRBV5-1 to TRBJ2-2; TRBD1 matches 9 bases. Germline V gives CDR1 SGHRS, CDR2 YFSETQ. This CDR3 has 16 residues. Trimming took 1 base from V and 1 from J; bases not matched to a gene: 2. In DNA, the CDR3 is TGCGCCAGCAGCTTGCAGACAGGGGGGAACACCGGGGAGCTGTTTTTT. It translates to CASSLQTGGNTGELFF.

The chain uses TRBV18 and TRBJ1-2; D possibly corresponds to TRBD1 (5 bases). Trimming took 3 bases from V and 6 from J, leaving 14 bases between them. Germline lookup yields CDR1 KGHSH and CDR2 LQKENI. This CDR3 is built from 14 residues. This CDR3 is CASSPPQGIDGYTF. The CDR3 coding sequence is TGTGCCAGCTCACCCCCCCAGGGTATCGATGGCTACACCTTC.

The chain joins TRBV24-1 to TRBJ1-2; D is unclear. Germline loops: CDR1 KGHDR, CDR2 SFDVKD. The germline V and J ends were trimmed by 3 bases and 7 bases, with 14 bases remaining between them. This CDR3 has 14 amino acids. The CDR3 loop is CATSDRVGVRGYTF. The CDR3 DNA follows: TGTGCCACCAGTGATAGGGTGGGTGTACGTGGCTACACCTTC.

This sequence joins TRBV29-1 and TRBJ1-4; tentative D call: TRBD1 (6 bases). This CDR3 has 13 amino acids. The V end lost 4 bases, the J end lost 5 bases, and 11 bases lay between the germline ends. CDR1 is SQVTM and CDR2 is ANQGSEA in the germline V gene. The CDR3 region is CSVGGGGNEKLFF. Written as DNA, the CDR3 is TGCAGCGTTGGAGGGGGGGGAAATGAAAAACTGTTTTTT.

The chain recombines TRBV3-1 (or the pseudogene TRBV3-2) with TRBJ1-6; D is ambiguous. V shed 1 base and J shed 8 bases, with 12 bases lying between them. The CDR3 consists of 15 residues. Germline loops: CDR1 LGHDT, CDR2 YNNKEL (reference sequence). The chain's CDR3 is CASSQASGLDSPLHF. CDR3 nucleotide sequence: TGTGCCAGCAGCCAAGCTTCAGGACTTGATTCACCCCTCCACTTT.

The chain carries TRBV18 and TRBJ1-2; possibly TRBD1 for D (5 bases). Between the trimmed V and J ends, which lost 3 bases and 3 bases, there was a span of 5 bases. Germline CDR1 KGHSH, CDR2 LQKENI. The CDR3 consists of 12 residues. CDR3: CASSPGHYGYTF. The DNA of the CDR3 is TGTGCCAGCTCACCGGGACACTATGGCTACACCTTC.

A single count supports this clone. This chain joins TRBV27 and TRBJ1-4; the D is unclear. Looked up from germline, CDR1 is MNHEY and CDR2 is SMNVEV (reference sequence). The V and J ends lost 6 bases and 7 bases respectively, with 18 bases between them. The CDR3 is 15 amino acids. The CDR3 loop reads CASSRKARLGEKLFF. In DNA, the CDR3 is TGTGCCAGCAGCCGAAAGGCTAGACTGGGTGAAAAACTGTTTTTT. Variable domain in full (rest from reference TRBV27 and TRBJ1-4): EAQVTQNPRYLITVTGKKLTVTCSQNMNHEYMSWYRQDPGLGLRQIYYSMNVEVTDKGDVPEGYKVSRKEKRNFPLILESPSPNQTSLYFCASSRKARLGEKLFFGSGTQLSVL.

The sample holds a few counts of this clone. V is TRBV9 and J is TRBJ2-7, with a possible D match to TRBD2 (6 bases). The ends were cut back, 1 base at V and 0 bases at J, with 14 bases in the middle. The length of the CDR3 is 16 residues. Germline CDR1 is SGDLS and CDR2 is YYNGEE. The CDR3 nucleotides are TGTGCCAGCAGCGTAATGGGCGGGACCGGCTCCTACGAGCAGTACTTC. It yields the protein CASSVMGGTGSYEQYF.

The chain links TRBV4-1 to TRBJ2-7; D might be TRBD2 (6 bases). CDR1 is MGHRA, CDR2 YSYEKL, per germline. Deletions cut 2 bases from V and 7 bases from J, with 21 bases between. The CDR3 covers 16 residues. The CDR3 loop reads CASSQSWGATSREQYF. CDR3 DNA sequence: TGCGCCAGCAGCCAATCCTGGGGTGCCACTAGCCGTGAGCAGTACTTC.

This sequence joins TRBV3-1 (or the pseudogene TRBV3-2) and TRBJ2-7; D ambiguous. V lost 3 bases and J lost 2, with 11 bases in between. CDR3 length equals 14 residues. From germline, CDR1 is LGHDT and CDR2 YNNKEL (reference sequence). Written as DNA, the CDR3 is TGTGCCAGCAGCCAGTTCTTAGGAACCTACGAGCAGTACTTC. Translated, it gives CASSQFLGTYEQYF.

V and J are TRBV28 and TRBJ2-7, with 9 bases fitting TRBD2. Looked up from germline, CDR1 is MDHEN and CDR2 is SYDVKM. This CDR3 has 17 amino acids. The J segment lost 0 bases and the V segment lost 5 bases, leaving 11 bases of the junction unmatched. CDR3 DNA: TGTGCCAGCAGTGCTCCAGGGGAGCGGGGGGACTCCTACGAGCAGTACTTC. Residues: CASSAPGERGDSYEQYF. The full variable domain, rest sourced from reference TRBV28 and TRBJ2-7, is DVKVTQSSRYLVKRTGEKVFLECVQDMDHENMFWYRQDPGLGLRLIYFSYDVKMKEKGDIPEGYSVSREKKERFSLILESASTNQTSMYLCASSAPGERGDSYEQYFGPGTRLTVT.

Here the CDR3 DNA reads TGTGCCATCAGTGACAGGGAGGGCTCTGGAAACACCATATATTTT. Translating gives CAISDREGSGNTIYF. The V call is TRBV10-3, the J call TRBJ1-3, with a possible D match to TRBD1 (5 bases). Trimming took 3 bases from V and 0 from J, leaving 9 bases between them. The CDR3 is 15 amino acids. Germline CDR1 is ENHRY and CDR2 is SYGVKD.

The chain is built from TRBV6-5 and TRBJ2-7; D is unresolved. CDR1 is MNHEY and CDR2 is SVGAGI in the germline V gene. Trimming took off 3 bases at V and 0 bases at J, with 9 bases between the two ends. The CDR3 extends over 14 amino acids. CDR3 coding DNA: TGTGCCAGCAGTTATAAGGTTTCCTCCTACGAGCAGTACTTC. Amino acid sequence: CASSYKVSSYEQYF.

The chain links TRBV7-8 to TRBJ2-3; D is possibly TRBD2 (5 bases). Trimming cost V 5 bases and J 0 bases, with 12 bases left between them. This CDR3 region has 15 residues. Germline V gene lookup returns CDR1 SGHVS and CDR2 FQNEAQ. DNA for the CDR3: TGTGCCAGCAGCCCGGGGTATGGAAGCACAGATACGCAGTATTTT. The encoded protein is CASSPGYGSTDTQYF. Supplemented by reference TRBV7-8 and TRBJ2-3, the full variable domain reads GAGVSQSPRYKVAKRGQDVALRCDPISGHVSLFWYQQALGQGPEFLTYFQNEAQLDKSGLPSDRFFAERPEGSVSTLKIQRTQQEDSAVYLCASSPGYGSTDTQYFGPGTRLTVL.

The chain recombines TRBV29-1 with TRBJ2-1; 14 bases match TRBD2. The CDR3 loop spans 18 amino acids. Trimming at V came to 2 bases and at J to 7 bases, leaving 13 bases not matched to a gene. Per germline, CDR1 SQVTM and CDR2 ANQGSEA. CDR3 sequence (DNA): TGCAGCGTTGAACGACAGATTACCGGGACTAGCGGGAGTAATGAGCAGTTCTTC. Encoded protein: CSVERQITGTSGSNEQFF.